This passage covers 18 T cell receptor beta chains from one sample sequenced in a study of T cell changes during pregnancy in multiple sclerosis. Sequenced by immunoSEQ multiplex PCR; TCRdb stores in-frame clones only, minus some. In the table there are more than 35,000 clones, over 75% of which are singletons. The sample was CD4+ T cells from peripheral blood mononuclear cells, taken in the first trimester of pregnancy. These receptors all stem from a female donor in good health, enrolled as a control in a pregnancy study.

This chain links TRBV9 with TRBJ2-6, with D possibly TRBD1 on 6 matching bases. The germline V gene has CDR1 SGDLS and CDR2 YYNGEE. Trimming removed 0 bases at V and 0 bases at J, with 16 bases between. CDR3 length: 19 residues. The CDR3 sequence is CASSVGRWGLNSGANVLTF. DNA for the CDR3: TGTGCCAGCAGCGTAGGCCGTTGGGGGCTGAACTCTGGGGCCAACGTCCTGACTTTC.

The chain couples TRBV15 to TRBJ2-3; D uncertain. This CDR3 comprises 15 residues. Per germline, CDR1 LNHNV and CDR2 YYDKDF (reference sequence). V shed 0 bases and J shed 0 bases, with 7 bases lying between them. CDR3 nucleotides: TGTGCCACCAGCAGAGATTGGAGCAGCACAGATACGCAGTATTTT. This encodes CATSRDWSSTDTQYF. Full variable domain (rest looked up from reference TRBV15 and TRBJ2-3): DAMVIQNPRYQVTQFGKPVTLSCSQTLNHNVMYWYQQKSSQAPKLLFHYYDKDFNNEADTPDNFQSRRPNTSFCFLDIRSPGLGDTAMYLCATSRDWSSTDTQYFGPGTRLTVL.

The rearrangement uses TRBV9 and TRBJ1-1; 8 nucleotides align to TRBD1. Germline V gene sequence: CDR1 SGDLS, CDR2 YYNGEE. The V gene end was trimmed by 4 bases and the J gene end by 4 bases; junction bases not matched to a gene: 9. This CDR3 is built from 15 residues. DNA of the CDR3: TGTGCCAGCAGCTCCTCAGGGGGCGCAGGCACTGAAGCTTTCTTT. As protein: CASSSSGGAGTEAFF. The whole variable domain, remainder taken from reference TRBV9 and TRBJ1-1, is DSGVTQTPKHLITATGQRVTLRCSPRSGDLSVYWYQQSLDQGLQFLIQYYNGEERAKGNILERFSAQQFPDLHSELNLSSLELGDSALYFCASSSSGGAGTEAFFGQGTRLTVV.

The rearrangement uses TRBV4-3 and TRBJ1-4; TRBD1 agrees at 10 bases. With 1 base clipped from V and 7 bases from J, the junction kept 3 bases outside the gene matches. The germline V gene has CDR1 LGHNA and CDR2 YSLEER. This CDR3 region has 15 residues. The DNA for the CDR3 is TGCGCCAGCAGCCAAGGGGGACAGGGGAGTGAAAAACTGTTTTTT. This translates into CASSQGGQGSEKLFF.

This sequence joins TRBV18 and TRBJ2-3, with D perhaps TRBD1 (7 bases). The CDR3 is 15 amino acids. CDR1 is KGHSH and CDR2 is LQKENI in the germline V gene. The germline V and J ends were trimmed by 6 bases and 3 bases, with 16 bases remaining between them. The CDR3 bases are TGTGCCAGCTCCTTTGGACAGGCGGGGACAGATACGCAGTATTTT. Residues: CASSFGQAGTDTQYF.

Comment on this clone: Sequence at one end of the junction differs from germline and may be a read error. The J gene is TRBJ1-4, the V gene TRBV30; TRBD1 is a possible D gene (5 bases). Germline V lookup: CDR1 GTSNPN, CDR2 SVGIG (reference sequence). This CDR3 spans 9 amino acids. CDR3 in DNA: TGTGCCTGGAGTGCGGACACCCTTTTT. Translation: CAWSADTLF.

V and J are TRBV18 and TRBJ2-1, with TRBD1 identical over 7 bases. Germline CDR1 and CDR2: KGHSH and LQKENI. The CDR3 covers 15 residues. Trimming removed 2 bases from V and 4 bases from J; junction bases left unmatched: 5. The DNA for the CDR3 is TGTGCCAGCTCACCAGACAGGGAAACATACAATGAGCAGTTCTTC. As protein: CASSPDRETYNEQFF.

The V gene is TRBV5-5, the J gene TRBJ2-5; 7 bases map to TRBD1. The germline CDR1 and CDR2 sequences are SGHKS and YYEKEE (reference sequence). V was pared by 4 bases and J by 3 bases, with 6 bases of the junction left unmatched. This CDR3 has 14 residues. The CDR3 loop reads CASSLQGFEETQYF. For the CDR3, the DNA is TGTGCCAGCAGCCTACAGGGGTTTGAAGAGACCCAGTACTTC.

The rearrangement joins TRBV5-6 to TRBJ1-2; D is undetermined. The CDR3 has 12 residues. The V and J ends lost 3 bases and 8 bases respectively, with 11 bases between them. Per germline, CDR1 SGHDT and CDR2 YYEEEE. The CDR3 loop reads CASSYRESGYTF. CDR3 nucleotide sequence: TGTGCCAGCAGCTACCGAGAGAGCGGCTACACCTTC.

This chain connects TRBV6-5 to TRBJ2-1; 9 nucleotides line up with TRBD2. The CDR3 runs 15 residues. The germline gives CDR1 MNHEY, CDR2 SVGAGI. Trimming removed 0 bases from V and 9 bases from J; junction bases left unmatched: 6. DNA of the CDR3: TGTGCCAGCAGTTACTCGGGCGGGGGGGCCCCTGAGCAGTTCTTC. Translating it yields CASSYSGGGAPEQFF.

The chain has TRBV2 and TRBJ1-1; no clear D gene. There are 14 residues in the CDR3. V shed 8 bases and J shed 1 base, with 14 bases lying between them. CDR1 is SNHLY, CDR2 FYNNEI, per germline. The DNA for the CDR3 is TGTGCCAGCGCAAAAGAGGGAGCGAACACTGAAGCTTTCTTT. Translated, it gives CASAKEGANTEAFF. Variable domain in full (rest from reference TRBV2 and TRBJ1-1): EPEVTQTPSHQVTQMGQEVILRCVPISNHLYFYWYRQILGQKVEFLVSFYNNEISEKSEIFDDQFSVERPDGSNFTLKIRSTKLEDSAMYFCASAKEGANTEAFFGQGTRLTVV.

The V and J genes are TRBV11-2 and TRBJ1-3; 9 bases are a match to TRBD1. J was trimmed by 2 bases and V by 3 bases; bases with no gene match: 5. CDR3 length: 16 residues. In germline, CDR1 is SGHAT, CDR2 FQNNGV. The CDR3 protein is CASSFSRTGAGNTIYF. CDR3 DNA: TGTGCCAGCAGCTTTAGTAGGACAGGGGCTGGAAACACCATATATTTT.

The genes are TRBV13 and TRBJ2-5; 7 positions agree with TRBD2. The DNA end lines up better with TRBJ2-7; the J call may be wrong. Per germline, CDR1 PRHDT and CDR2 FYEKMQ (reference sequence). CDR3 length equals 15 residues. This chain's CDR3 is CASSLGSGKSYEQYF. The CDR3 DNA reads as TGTGCCAGCAGCTTAGGCAGCGGGAAGTCCTACGAGCAGTACTTC.

The chain uses TRBV2 and TRBJ1-1, with 8 nucleotides matching TRBD1. CDR1 and CDR2 from the germline V gene are SNHLY and FYNNEI. The trim removed 2 bases at V and 11 bases at J, leaving 13 bases unmatched. The CDR3 consists of 15 residues. CDR3 DNA sequence: TGTGCCAGCAGTGAATTAGGGGGGACAGGAACGTGGGCTTTCTTT. It specifies CASSELGGTGTWAFF. Full variable domain (rest looked up from reference TRBV2 and TRBJ1-1): EPEVTQTPSHQVTQMGQEVILRCVPISNHLYFYWYRQILGQKVEFLVSFYNNEISEKSEIFDDQFSVERPDGSNFTLKIRSTKLEDSAMYFCASSELGGTGTWAFFGQGTRLTVV.

V gene TRBV7-8 combines with J gene TRBJ1-1; 7 bases agree with TRBD1. Germline V lookup: CDR1 SGHVS, CDR2 FQNEAQ. This CDR3 comprises 15 residues. The V and J ends lost 0 bases and 1 base, in that order; junction bases with no gene match: 2. The CDR3 loop reads CASSLAAGGNTEAFF. CDR3 in DNA: TGTGCCAGCAGCTTAGCGGCAGGGGGGAACACTGAAGCTTTCTTT.

The gene calls are TRBV19 and TRBJ1-2, with D hard to call. This CDR3 has 13 amino acids. V was clipped by 4 bases and J by 8 bases, with 14 bases between them. Germline-derived CDR1 and CDR2 are LNHDA and SQIVND (reference sequence). The CDR3 region is CASSRNSPSGYTF. Here the CDR3 DNA reads TGTGCCAGTAGTAGGAACAGTCCGTCGGGCTACACCTTC.

This chain uses TRBV19 with TRBJ1-5; 7 bases are a match to TRBD1. This CDR3 region has 15 residues. V lost 6 bases, J lost 5 bases, and 10 bases stayed unmatched. Germline V gene data show CDR1 as LNHDA and CDR2 as SQIVND (reference sequence). The CDR3 protein is CASSNSGTAHQPQHF. The CDR3 DNA follows: TGTGCCAGTAGCAACTCCGGGACAGCGCATCAGCCCCAGCATTTT.

In DNA form, the CDR3 reads TGTGCCAGCAGCTCTACCCGACAGGGAAACATTCAGTACTTC. Encoded protein: CASSSTRQGNIQYF. The V and J genes are TRBV7-2 and TRBJ2-4; TRBD1 aligns across 7 bases. Germline V gene sequence: CDR1 SGHTA, CDR2 FQGNSA. CDR3 length: 14 residues. The trim removed 4 bases at V and 6 bases at J, leaving 6 bases unmatched.